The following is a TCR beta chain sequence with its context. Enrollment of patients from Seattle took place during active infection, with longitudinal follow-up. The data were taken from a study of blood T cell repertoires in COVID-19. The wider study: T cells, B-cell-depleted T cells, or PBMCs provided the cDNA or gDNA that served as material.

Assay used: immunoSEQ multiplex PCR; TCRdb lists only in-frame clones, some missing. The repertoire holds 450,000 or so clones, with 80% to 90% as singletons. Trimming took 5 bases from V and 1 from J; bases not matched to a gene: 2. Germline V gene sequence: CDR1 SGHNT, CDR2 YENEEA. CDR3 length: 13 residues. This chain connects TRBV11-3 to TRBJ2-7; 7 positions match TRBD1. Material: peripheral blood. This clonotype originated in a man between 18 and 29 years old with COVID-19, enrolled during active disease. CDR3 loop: CASSPGQSYEQYF. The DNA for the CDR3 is TGTGCCAGCAGCCCGGGACAGTCCTACGAGCAGTACTTC.